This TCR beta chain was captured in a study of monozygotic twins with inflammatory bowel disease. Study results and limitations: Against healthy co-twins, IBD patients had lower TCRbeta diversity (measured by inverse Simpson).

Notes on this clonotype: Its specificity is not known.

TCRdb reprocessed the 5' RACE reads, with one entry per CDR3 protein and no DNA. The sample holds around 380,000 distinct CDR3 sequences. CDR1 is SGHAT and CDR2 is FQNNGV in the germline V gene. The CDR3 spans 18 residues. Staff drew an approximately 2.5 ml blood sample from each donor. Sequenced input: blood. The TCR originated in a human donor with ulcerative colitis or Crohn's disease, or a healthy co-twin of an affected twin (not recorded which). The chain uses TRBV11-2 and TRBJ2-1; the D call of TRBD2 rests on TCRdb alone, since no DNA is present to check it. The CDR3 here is CASSSKTGLAGGFAEQFF.